This T cell receptor beta chain was captured in a study of CD8+ T cells in alopecia areata. Germline V CDR1 and CDR2: MNHEY, SMNVEV (reference sequence). CDR3 size: 16 residues. With 5 bases clipped from V and 3 bases from J, the junction kept 12 bases outside the gene matches. Extracted from the samples, RNA was reverse transcribed into cDNA to serve as the sequencing template. Generated by immunoSEQ multiplex PCR, the TCRdb table keeps only in-frame clones and is missing some. The repertoire includes under 110,000 clones, 55% to 75% of them detected once, and about 15% sits in the top ten. Treatment here: oral pan-JAK inhibitor, 5-10 mg twice daily. The authors sorted CD4+ and CD8+ T cells from PBMCs.

J is TRBJ2-5 and V is TRBV27; 7 bases fit TRBD2. The material sequenced was CD8+ T cells sorted from blood, taken at week 56, from a patient treated with tofacitinib. This receptor was taken from a human donor with alopecia areata. CDR3 sequence reads: CASSPGGTIEEETQYF. CDR3 coding DNA: TGTGCCAGCAGTCCGGGCGGGACTATCGAGGAAGAGACCCAGTACTTC.